Listed below are T cell receptor beta chains from one sample, sequenced in a study of Graves' ophthalmopathy and Graves' hyperthyroidism. TCRdb analysed the multiplex PCR reads with MiXCR anew, one entry per CDR3 protein. The table shows roughly 480,000 distinct CDR3 sequences, with approximately 15% occurring only once. Sequenced sample: blood. Receptors were obtained from a woman in her twenties or thirties with Graves' ophthalmopathy. Both conserved end residues are part of each CDR3. Each record gives: CDR3 length, J gene, clone size, D gene, V gene, CDR3 protein, CDR3 DNA. D genes are given only for firm matches. The size of a clone is reported for some rows only, either as once, few or many, or as a class for expanded clones.

16 TRBJ2-2 many - TRBV13 CASTGGGGGDTGELFF TGTGCCAGCACCGGCGGGGGCGGGGGAGACACCGGGGAGCTGTTTTTT
13 TRBJ1-1 many - TRBV20-1 CSARGDTDTEAFF TGCAGTGCTAGAGGGGACACCGACACTGAAGCTTTCTTT
15 TRBJ2-2 few TRBD1 TRBV4-1 CASSLKGQADGELFF TGCGCCAGCAGCCTCAAGGGACAGGCGGACGGGGAGCTGTTTTTT
13 TRBJ1-1 medium-sized - TRBV6-2/TRBV6-3 CASRLDRRAEAFF TGTGCCAGCAGACTGGACAGAAGGGCTGAAGCTTTCTTT
13 TRBJ1-2 many TRBD1 TRBV29-1 CSATRDSVDGYTF TGCAGCGCCACCCGGGACAGCGTCGATGGCTACACCTTC
15 TRBJ1-5 - - TRBV6-1 CASSDWSQSNQPQHF TGTGCCAGCAGTGACTGGTCCCAGAGCAATCAGCCCCAGCATTTT
13 TRBJ1-1 few - TRBV11-2 CASSLELNTEACF TGTGCCAGCAGCTTAGAGTTGAACACTGAAGCTTGCTTT
17 TRBJ2-4 many - TRBV3-1 CASSNHGQTIAKNIQYF TGTGCCAGCAGCAACCATGGACAAACAATAGCCAAAAACATTCAGTACTTC
13 TRBJ2-7 - TRBD1 TRBV28 CASSSGQGREQYF TGTGCCAGCAGTTCCGGACAGGGCCGCGAGCAGTACTTC
16 TRBJ2-7 - - TRBV6-5 CASSSHRGQGDGEQYF TGTGCCAGCAGTTCCCACCGGGGTCAGGGCGACGGAGAGCAGTACTTC
13 TRBJ1-2 many - TRBV24-1 CATSDLLTGGYTF TGTGCCACCAGTGATTTGCTGACGGGCGGCTACACCTTC
13 TRBJ2-7 few - TRBV6-5 CASSWGHRGEQYF TGTGCCAGCAGTTGGGGACACCGGGGCGAGCAGTACTTC
11 TRBJ1-1 many - TRBV12-5 CASGLGTEAFF TGTGCTAGTGGTTTGGGAACTGAAGCTTTCTTT
14 TRBJ1-3 many - TRBV7-6 CASSLGQEGNTIYF TGTGCCAGCAGCTTAGGACAGGAGGGAAACACCATATATTTT
17 TRBJ2-7 many - TRBV11-2 CASSLGDWPRATYEQYF TGTGCCAGCAGCTTAGGGGACTGGCCGCGAGCAACCTACGAGCAGTACTTC
13 TRBJ2-2 few TRBD2 TRBV2 CASRREGHGELFF TGTGCCAGCAGGAGGGAGGGTCACGGGGAGCTGTTTTTT
17 TRBJ2-2 many TRBD2 TRBV25-1 CASSGYPLAGVTGELFF TGTGCCAGCAGTGGATACCCACTAGCGGGAGTGACCGGGGAGCTGTTTTTT
15 TRBJ1-3 many - TRBV12-3/TRBV12-4 CASSLRQNSGNTIYF TGTGCCAGCAGTTTACGGCAGAACTCTGGAAACACCATATATTTT
15 TRBJ2-7 - - TRBV28 CASSFVGGPVYEQYF TGTGCCAGCAGTTTTGTAGGGGGTCCTGTCTACGAGCAGTACTTC
16 TRBJ1-6 many - TRBV18 CASSPTGTSYNSPLHF TGTGCCAGCTCACCAACCGGGACCTCCTATAATTCACCCCTCCACTTT
19 TRBJ2-2 few TRBD2 TRBV4-1 CASSQGTGLAGGRTGELFF TGCGCCAGCAGCCAAGGAACGGGACTAGCGGGGGGGCGCACCGGGGAGCTGTTTTTT
11 TRBJ2-7 - - TRBV20-1 CSATESYEQYF TGCAGTGCCACAGAGAGCTACGAGCAGTACTTC
15 TRBJ2-7 many - TRBV6-5 CASSYPPGADPEQYF TGTGCCAGCAGTTATCCGCCGGGTGCCGACCCCGAGCAGTACTTC
14 TRBJ2-7 many TRBD1 TRBV15 CATSTDREPYEQYF TGTGCCACCAGCACCGACAGGGAACCCTACGAGCAGTACTTC
15 TRBJ2-7 many - TRBV6-2/TRBV6-3 CASREWGSSSYEQYF TGTGCCAGCAGGGAATGGGGCAGCAGCTCCTACGAGCAGTACTTC